Sequencing of this T cell receptor beta chain was carried out in a study of blood T cell repertoires in COVID-19. Method: immunoSEQ multiplex PCR; TCRdb's copy keeps in-frame clones and lacks some. The sample gives hundreds of thousands of clones, 88% of which show up once; 7% to 8% is in the top ten. Trimming left V 3 bases short and J 4 bases short, with 13 bases between. This CDR3 is 13 amino acids long. The germline V gene encodes CDR1 DFQATT and CDR2 SNEGSKA (reference sequence). The material sequenced was peripheral blood. The chain joins TRBV20-1 to TRBJ2-7; a weak D match, TRBD2 (7 bases). This TCR was recovered from a woman in her 70s with COVID-19, enrolled during active disease. The CDR3 sequence is CSASSGGLYEQYF. The CDR3 coding sequence is TGCAGTGCTAGTTCGGGGGGCCTGTACGAGCAGTACTTC.